This TCR beta chain was profiled in a study of blood T cell repertoires in COVID-19. Study in general: Researchers got acute and convalescent COVID-19 samples from the United States, Italy and Spain. The analysed material was cDNA or gDNA that came from T cells, B-cell-depleted T cells, or PBMCs.

Measured with immunoSEQ multiplex PCR; TCRdb has only the in-frame clones, and not every one. This repertoire shows about 240,000 clones, roughly 85% found once; its top ten account for 3.4%. Trimming at V came to 5 bases and at J to 2 bases, leaving 3 bases not matched to a gene. This CDR3 has 15 residues. Germline CDR1 reads MNHEY; CDR2 reads SMNVEV (reference sequence). Sequencing was done on a sample of peripheral blood. The chain is built from TRBV27 and TRBJ1-5; 10 bases agree with TRBD1. The receptor was isolated from a woman under 30 with acute or convalescent COVID-19. CDR3 in DNA: TGTGCCAGCAGTGAAGGGACAGGGGGCAATCAGCCCCAGCATTTT. This translates into CASSEGTGGNQPQHF.